These 11 T cell receptor beta chains were all obtained from the same sample, sequenced in a study of shared T cell receptors in the human thymus. Libraries were prepared by immunoSEQ multiplex PCR; TCRdb keeps only in-frame clonotypes and omits some of them. The data contain about 380,000 clones, 85% to 95% of them singletons. Sequencing was performed on thymocytes. Receptors originate from a human donor.

This clone was seen once. The genes are TRBV28 and TRBJ2-7, with D unclear. Germline CDR1 MDHEN, CDR2 SYDVKM. The CDR3 extends over 15 amino acids. V was cut by 2 bases and J by 2 bases, with 13 bases left in between. The CDR3 protein is CASSLAGLAPYEQYF. The DNA for the CDR3 is TGTGCCAGCAGTTTAGCAGGCCTCGCACCCTACGAGCAGTACTTC.

The gene calls are TRBV6-1 and TRBJ1-2; D not resolved. With 5 bases removed from V and 1 base from J, the gap between germline ends came to 14 bases. CDR3 length equals 15 residues. Germline V gene sequence: CDR1 MNHNS, CDR2 SASEGT. The DNA for the CDR3 is TGTGCCAGCAGTACTCCCGAGCCAGGTAACTATGGCTACACCTTC. This encodes CASSTPEPGNYGYTF.

The count of this clone is one. The chain is built from TRBV6-1 and TRBJ1-1; D is undetermined. The CDR3 extends over 14 amino acids. Trimming cost V 0 bases and J 0 bases, with 5 bases left between them. Germline lookup yields CDR1 MNHNS and CDR2 SASEGT. As DNA, the CDR3 is TGTGCCAGCAGTGAAGCAGGAGTGAACACTGAAGCTTTCTTT. Protein sequence: CASSEAGVNTEAFF.

This chain links TRBV7-2 with TRBJ1-2, with D possibly matching TRBD1 (5 bases). The CDR3 length is 14 residues. Germline-derived CDR1 and CDR2 are SGHTA and FQGNSA. Trimming shortened V by 6 bases and J by 4 bases, and 15 bases separated the two germline ends. In nucleotides, the CDR3 is TGTGCCAGCAGACAAACCCCTGGGGGCTATGGCTACACCTTC. As protein: CASRQTPGGYGYTF.

V gene TRBV14 combines with J gene TRBJ2-3; D possibly matches TRBD1 or TRBD2 (5 bases each). V was pared by 1 base and J by 2 bases, with 19 bases between. CDR3 length equals 18 residues. Germline loops: CDR1 SGHDN, CDR2 FVKESK. CDR3 sequence reads: CASSQVPGPPRSTDTQYF. CDR3 coding DNA: TGTGCCAGCAGCCAAGTCCCGGGACCCCCAAGGTCCACAGATACGCAGTATTTT.

The genes are TRBV11-2 and TRBJ2-7; possible D gene TRBD2, 5 bases. The CDR3 contains 14 residues. CDR1 SGHAT and CDR2 FQNNGV come from the germline V gene. V was clipped by 1 base and J by 4 bases, with 11 bases between them. The CDR3 DNA is TGTGCCAGCAGCTTAGTAGAATCGGGATACGAGCAGTACTTC. Translation gives CASSLVESGYEQYF.

The rearrangement links TRBV6-1 to TRBJ1-1; weak D call: TRBD1 (6 bases). Germline CDR1 MNHNS, CDR2 SASEGT. CDR3 length: 15 residues. Trimming pared 3 bases from V and 5 bases from J, leaving 16 bases between. CDR3: CASSDPPGQGTEAFF. The CDR3 DNA follows: TGTGCCAGCAGTGATCCGCCAGGCCAGGGGACTGAAGCTTTCTTT.

The chain carries TRBV7-2 and TRBJ2-7; possible D gene TRBD1, 5 bases. CDR1 and CDR2 from the germline V gene are SGHTA and FQGNSA. V was trimmed by 1 base and J by 4 bases, leaving 14 bases between them. This CDR3 is built from 15 residues. CDR3 coding DNA: TGTGCCAGCAGCTTAGGTTTAGACAGCCTTTACGAGCAGTACTTC. Its translation: CASSLGLDSLYEQYF.

V and J are TRBV6-5 and TRBJ2-7; TRBD1 matches at 7 bases. The CDR3 has 14 amino acids. Germline values: CDR1 MNHEY, CDR2 SVGAGI. Germline trimming cut 5 bases from V and 4 bases from J; bases unmatched to any gene: 8. In nucleotides, the CDR3 is TGTGCCAGCAGTCTACAGGGGTGTGCGTACGAGCAGTACTTC. It translates to CASSLQGCAYEQYF.

The chain links TRBV28 to TRBJ2-7; possibly TRBD2 for D (6 bases). Deletions cut 3 bases from V and 3 bases from J, with 15 bases between. Germline CDR1 MDHEN, CDR2 SYDVKM. This CDR3 has 15 residues. The CDR3 protein is CASSLQGLPGYEQYF. The CDR3, as DNA: TGTGCCAGCAGTTTGCAGGGACTTCCTGGCTACGAGCAGTACTTC.

This clone was recorded a few times. The chain couples TRBV2 to TRBJ1-2; no firm D call. Germline V gene data show CDR1 as SNHLY and CDR2 as FYNNEI. V was clipped by 1 base and J by 5 bases, with 8 bases between them. This CDR3 has 13 amino acids. CDR3: CASSEEREYGYTF. The CDR3 DNA is TGTGCCAGCAGTGAAGAGAGGGAGTATGGCTACACCTTC. Together with reference TRBV2 and TRBJ1-2, the CDR3 gives the full variable domain: EPEVTQTPSHQVTQMGQEVILRCVPISNHLYFYWYRQILGQKVEFLVSFYNNEISEKSEIFDDQFSVERPDGSNFTLKIRSTKLEDSAMYFCASSEEREYGYTFGSGTRLTVV.